This T cell receptor (beta chain) comes out of a study of beta chain features in type 1 diabetes. As to this clone: As yet, its antigen is unknown. Other DNA sequences in the sample encode the same CDR3.

The sequenced template was cDNA made from the entire isolated RNA. Using immunoSEQ multiplex PCR, the repertoire was profiled, and TCRdb retains in-frame clones only, with some absent. The table includes about 740,000 clones, roughly 12% detected once. Germline V gene sequence: CDR1 MGHRA, CDR2 YSYEKL. The CDR3 runs to 15 residues. Trimming left V 0 bases short and J 0 bases short, with 7 bases between. Study-wide results and limits: Insertions were fewer and deletions more numerous at VDJ junctions in type 1 diabetes patients. Type 1 diabetes patients had moderately but significantly shorter TCRB CDR3s in all four CD4+ subsets.

Sequencing was performed on naive CD4+ T cells from blood. The chain carries TRBV4-1 and TRBJ2-3; D perhaps matches TRBD2 (6 bases). The sequence derives from a man younger than 30 with type 1 diabetes. The DNA for the CDR3 is TGCGCCAGCAGCCAAGATCGGGGGAGCACAGATACGCAGTATTTT. It specifies CASSQDRGSTDTQYF.